This record looks at one T cell receptor (beta chain) sequence and its context. This entry is derived from a study of blood T cell repertoires in COVID-19. For the study at large: Samples came from the United States, Italy and Spain, spanning acute and convalescent COVID-19.

With V trimmed by 0 bases and J by 7 bases, 5 bases remained unmatched. Looked up from germline, CDR1 is SGHRS and CDR2 is YFSETQ. The CDR3 has 14 residues. In the original processing: Scientists estimated how many nucleated cells there were by amplifying reference gene primers. Using immunoSEQ multiplex PCR, the repertoire was profiled, and TCRdb retains in-frame clones only, with some absent. The DNA was the basis for D and trimming; V, J and clone size are from that table. The sample consists of some 57,000 clones, 86% of them appearing once. V usage is TRBV5-1 and J usage is TRBJ1-1, with 8 bases matching TRBD1. This TCR derives from a woman aged 80 or over with acute or convalescent COVID-19. Sequenced sample: peripheral blood. CDR3 coding DNA: TGCGCCAGCAGCTTGGATGACAGGGGAATTGAAGCTTTCTTT. It encodes CASSLDDRGIEAFF.